What follows are 4 T cell receptor beta chains derived from one specimen sequenced in a study of T cell responses to AZD1222 COVID-19 vaccine. Data came from immunoSEQ multiplex PCR; TCRdb stores just in-frame clones and leaves some out. The sample has 140,000 to 150,000 clones, 91% seen once. Sequenced material: peripheral blood, taken on day 0 of AZD1222 vaccination. These receptors all stem from an adult in good health.

The chain carries TRBV27 and TRBJ1-2, with TRBD1 identical over 9 bases. The germline CDR1 and CDR2 sequences are MNHEY and SMNVEV (reference sequence). There are 13 residues in the CDR3. Trimming took 4 bases from V and 4 from J; bases not matched to a gene: 1. This CDR3 is CASSWGQGYGYTF. The CDR3 nucleotides read TGTGCCAGCAGTTGGGGACAGGGCTATGGCTACACCTTC.

The V and J genes are TRBV7-6 and TRBJ2-1; no clear D. V lost 4 bases and J lost 5, with 18 bases in between. The CDR3 is made up of 16 amino acids. Per the germline V gene, CDR1 is SGHVS and CDR2 is FNYEAQ. CDR3 coding DNA: TGTGCCAGCAGCTCCTCCATAGTGGGCCTGAACAATGAGCAGTTCTTC. Encoded protein: CASSSSIVGLNNEQFF.

V usage is TRBV28 and J usage is TRBJ1-1, with TRBD1 as a possible D gene (5 bases). The CDR3 covers 15 residues. Germline CDR1 is MDHEN and CDR2 is SYDVKM. V was cut by 5 bases and J by 3 bases, with 16 bases left in between. The CDR3 region is CASSPSGGLYTEAFF. The CDR3 DNA reads as TGTGCCAGCAGTCCCTCCGGGGGATTGTACACTGAAGCTTTCTTT.

The chain has TRBV28 and TRBJ2-3; 11 bases fit TRBD1. This CDR3 region has 13 residues. Germline CDR1 is MDHEN and CDR2 is SYDVKM. V lost 6 bases to trimming and J lost 5 bases; unmatched junction nucleotides: 1. The CDR3 DNA reads TGTGCCAGCAGGGGGACAGGGGGAGATACGCAGTATTTT. Its protein is CASRGTGGDTQYF.